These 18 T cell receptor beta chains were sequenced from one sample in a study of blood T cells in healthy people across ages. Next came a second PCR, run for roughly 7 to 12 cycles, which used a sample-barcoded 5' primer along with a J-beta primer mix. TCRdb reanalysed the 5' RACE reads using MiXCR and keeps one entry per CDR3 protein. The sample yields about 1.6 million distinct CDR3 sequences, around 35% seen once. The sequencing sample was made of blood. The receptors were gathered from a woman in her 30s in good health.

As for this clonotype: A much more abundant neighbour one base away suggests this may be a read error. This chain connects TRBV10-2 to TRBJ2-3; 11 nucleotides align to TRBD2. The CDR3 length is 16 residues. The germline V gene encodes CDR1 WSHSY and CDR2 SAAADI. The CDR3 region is CASSEPSGGSTDTRYF. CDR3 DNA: TGCGCCAGCAGTGAGCCTAGCGGGGGGAGCACAGATACGCGGTATTTT.

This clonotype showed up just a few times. CDR3 protein: CASSEPGQGTYEQYF. In DNA form, the CDR3 reads TGTGCCAGCAGTGAACCGGGACAGGGAACCTACGAGCAGTACTTC. V and J are TRBV6-5 and TRBJ2-7; TRBD1 matches 9 bases. V dropped 5 bases and J dropped 2; count of bases not matched to a gene: 7. The CDR3 is made up of 15 amino acids. Germline-derived CDR1 and CDR2 are MNHEY and SVGAGI.

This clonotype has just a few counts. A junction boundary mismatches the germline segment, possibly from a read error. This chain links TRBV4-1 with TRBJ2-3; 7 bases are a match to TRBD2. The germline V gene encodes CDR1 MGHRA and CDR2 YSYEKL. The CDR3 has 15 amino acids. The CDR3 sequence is CASSHPMGGGDAQYF. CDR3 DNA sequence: TGCGCCAGCAGCCACCCCATGGGCGGGGGAGATGCGCAGTATTTT.

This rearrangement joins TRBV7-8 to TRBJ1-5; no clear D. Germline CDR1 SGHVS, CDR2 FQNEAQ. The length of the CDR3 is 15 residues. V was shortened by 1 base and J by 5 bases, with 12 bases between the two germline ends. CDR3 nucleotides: TGTGCCAGCAGCTTAGAACCTGGGAACTATCAGCCCCAGCATTTT. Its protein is CASSLEPGNYQPQHF. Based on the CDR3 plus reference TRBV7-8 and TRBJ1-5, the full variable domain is GAGVSQSPRYKVAKRGQDVALRCDPISGHVSLFWYQQALGQGPEFLTYFQNEAQLDKSGLPSDRFFAERPEGSVSTLKIQRTQQEDSAVYLCASSLEPGNYQPQHFGDGTRLSIL.

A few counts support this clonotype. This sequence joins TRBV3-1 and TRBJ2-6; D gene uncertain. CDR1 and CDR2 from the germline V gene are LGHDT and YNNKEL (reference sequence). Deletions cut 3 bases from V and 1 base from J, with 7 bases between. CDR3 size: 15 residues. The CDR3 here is CASSHGSSGANVLTF. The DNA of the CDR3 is TGTGCCAGCAGCCATGGAAGTTCTGGGGCCAACGTCCTGACTTTC.

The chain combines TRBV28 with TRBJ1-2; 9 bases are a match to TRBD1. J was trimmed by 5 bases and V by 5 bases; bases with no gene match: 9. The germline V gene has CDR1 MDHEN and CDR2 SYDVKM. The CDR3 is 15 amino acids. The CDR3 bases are TGTGCCAGCAGTCTCACCGGGACAGGGTCGTATGGCTACACCTTC. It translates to CASSLTGTGSYGYTF.

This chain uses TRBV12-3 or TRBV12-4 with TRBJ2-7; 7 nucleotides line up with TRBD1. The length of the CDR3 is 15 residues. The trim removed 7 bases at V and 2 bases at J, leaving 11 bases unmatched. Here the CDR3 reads CASTEGQRLTYEQYF. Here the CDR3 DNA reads TGTGCCAGCACCGAGGGACAGCGCCTTACCTACGAGCAGTACTTC.

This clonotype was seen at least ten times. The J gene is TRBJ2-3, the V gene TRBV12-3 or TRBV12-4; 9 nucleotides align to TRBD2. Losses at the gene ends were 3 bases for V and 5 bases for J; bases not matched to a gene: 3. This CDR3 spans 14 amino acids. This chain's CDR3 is CASSFGGGEDTQYF. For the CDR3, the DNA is TGTGCCAGCAGTTTTGGCGGGGGGGAAGATACGCAGTATTTT.

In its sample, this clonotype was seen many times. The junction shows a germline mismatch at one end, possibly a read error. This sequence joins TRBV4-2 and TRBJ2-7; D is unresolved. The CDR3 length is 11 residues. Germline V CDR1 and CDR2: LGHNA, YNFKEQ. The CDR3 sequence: CASSQGLEQYF. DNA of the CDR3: TGCGCCAGCAGCCAAGGGCTCGAGCAGTACTTC.

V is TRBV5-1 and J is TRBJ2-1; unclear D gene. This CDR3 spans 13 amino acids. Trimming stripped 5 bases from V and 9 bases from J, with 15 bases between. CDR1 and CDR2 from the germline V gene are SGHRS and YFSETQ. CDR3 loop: CASRWEEMSEQFF. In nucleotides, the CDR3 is TGCGCCAGCAGGTGGGAAGAGATGTCTGAGCAGTTCTTC.

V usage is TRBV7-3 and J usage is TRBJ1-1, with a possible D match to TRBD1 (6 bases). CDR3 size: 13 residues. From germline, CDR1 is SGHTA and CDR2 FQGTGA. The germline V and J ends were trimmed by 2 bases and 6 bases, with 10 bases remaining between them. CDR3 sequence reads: CASSLSGESEAFF. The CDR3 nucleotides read TGTGCCAGCAGCTTATCAGGGGAATCTGAAGCTTTCTTT. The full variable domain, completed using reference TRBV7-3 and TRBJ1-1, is GAGVSQTPSNKVTEKGKYVELRCDPISGHTALYWYRQSLGQGPEFLIYFQGTGAADDSGLPNDRFFAVRPEGSVSTLKIQRTERGDSAVYLCASSLSGESEAFFGQGTRLTVV.

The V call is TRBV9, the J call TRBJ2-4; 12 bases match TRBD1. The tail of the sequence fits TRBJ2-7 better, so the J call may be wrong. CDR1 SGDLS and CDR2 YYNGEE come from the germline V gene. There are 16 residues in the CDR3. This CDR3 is CASSAVEGTGGDEQYF. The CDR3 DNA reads TGTGCCAGCAGCGCAGTTGAGGGGACAGGGGGCGACGAGCAGTACTTC.

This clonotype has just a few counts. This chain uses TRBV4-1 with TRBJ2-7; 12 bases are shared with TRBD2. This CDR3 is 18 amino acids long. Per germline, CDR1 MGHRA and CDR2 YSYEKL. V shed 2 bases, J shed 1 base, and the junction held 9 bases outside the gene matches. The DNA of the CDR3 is TGCGCCAGCAGCCAATTGGGCCTAGCGGGAGGGCTTTCCTACGAGCAGTACTTC. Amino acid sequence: CASSQLGLAGGLSYEQYF.

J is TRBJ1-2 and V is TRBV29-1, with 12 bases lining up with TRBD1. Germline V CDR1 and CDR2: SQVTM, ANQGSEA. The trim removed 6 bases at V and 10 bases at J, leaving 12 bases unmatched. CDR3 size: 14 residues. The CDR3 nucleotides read TGCAGCGTAGGGACAGGGGGCGCCGGAGGAGACTACACCTTC. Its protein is CSVGTGGAGGDYTF. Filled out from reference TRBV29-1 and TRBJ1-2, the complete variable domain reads SAVISQKPSRDICQRGTSLTIQCQVDSQVTMMFWYRQQPGQSLTLIATANQGSEATYESGFVIDKFPISRPNLTFSTLTVSNMSPEDSSIYLCSVGTGGAGGDYTFGSGTRLTVV.

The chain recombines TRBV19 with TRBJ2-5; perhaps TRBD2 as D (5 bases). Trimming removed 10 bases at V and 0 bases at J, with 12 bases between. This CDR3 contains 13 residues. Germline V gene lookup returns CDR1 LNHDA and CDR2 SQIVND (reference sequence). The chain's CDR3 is CATTRADQETQYF. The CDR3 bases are TGTGCCACTACGAGGGCCGACCAAGAGACCCAGTACTTC.

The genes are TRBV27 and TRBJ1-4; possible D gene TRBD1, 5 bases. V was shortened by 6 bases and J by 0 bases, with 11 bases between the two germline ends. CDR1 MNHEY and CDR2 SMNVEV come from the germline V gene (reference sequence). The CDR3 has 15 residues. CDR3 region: CASRRGVATNEKLFF. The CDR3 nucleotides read TGTGCCAGCAGGAGAGGGGTTGCAACTAATGAAAAACTGTTTTTT.

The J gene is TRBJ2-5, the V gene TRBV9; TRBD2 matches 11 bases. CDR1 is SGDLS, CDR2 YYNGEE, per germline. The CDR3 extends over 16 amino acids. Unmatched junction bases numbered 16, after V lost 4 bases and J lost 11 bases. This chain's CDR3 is CASSLEGTSGYNEQYF. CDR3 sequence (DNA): TGTGCCAGCAGCTTAGAAGGGACTAGCGGATACAATGAGCAGTACTTC.

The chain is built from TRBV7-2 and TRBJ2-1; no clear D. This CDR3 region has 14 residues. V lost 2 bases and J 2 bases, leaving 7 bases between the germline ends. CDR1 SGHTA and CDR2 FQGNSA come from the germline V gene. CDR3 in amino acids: CASSLRRPYNEQFF. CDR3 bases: TGTGCCAGCAGCTTAAGACGTCCCTACAATGAGCAGTTCTTC.